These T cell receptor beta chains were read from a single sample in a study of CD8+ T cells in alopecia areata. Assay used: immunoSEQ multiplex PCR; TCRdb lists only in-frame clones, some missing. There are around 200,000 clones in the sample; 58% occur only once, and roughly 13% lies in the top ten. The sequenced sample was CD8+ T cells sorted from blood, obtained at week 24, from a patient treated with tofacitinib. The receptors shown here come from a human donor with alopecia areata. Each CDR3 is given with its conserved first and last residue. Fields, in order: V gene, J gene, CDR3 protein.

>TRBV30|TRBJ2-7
CAWSVQGSGQVRLRYEQYF
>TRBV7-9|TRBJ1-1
CASIDQNTEAFF
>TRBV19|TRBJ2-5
CANPLEETQYF
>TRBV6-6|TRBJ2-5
CASSWMGETQYF
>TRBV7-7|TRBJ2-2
CASSSGSEFGAGELFF
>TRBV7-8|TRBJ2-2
CASSFQGPTGELFF
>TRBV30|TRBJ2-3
CAWSALAIVDTQYF
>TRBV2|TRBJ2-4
CASSEPRLDRRLAKNIQYF
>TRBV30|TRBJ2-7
CAWNNGQAFSEQYF
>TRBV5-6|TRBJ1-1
CASSWGQANTEAFF
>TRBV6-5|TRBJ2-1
CASSSQGNEQFF
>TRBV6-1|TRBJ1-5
CASSELIRPPQHF
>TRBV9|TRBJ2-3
CASSVASGGFSDTQYF
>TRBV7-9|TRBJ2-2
CASRSRQGKVNGELFF
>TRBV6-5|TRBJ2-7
CASSPDGYEQYF
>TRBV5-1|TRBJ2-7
CASSSDRTYEQYF
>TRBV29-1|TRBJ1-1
CSVELDSTEAFF
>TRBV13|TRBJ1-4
CASSLGQGLTNEKLFF
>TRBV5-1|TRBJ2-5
CASSLVVAGFFPETQYF
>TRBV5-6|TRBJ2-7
CASSLGRTYEQYF
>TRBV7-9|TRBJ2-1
CASSRTSGGSSYNEQFF
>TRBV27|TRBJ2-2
CASSWGGSGELFF
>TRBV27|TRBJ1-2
CASRRKQGGSDGYTF
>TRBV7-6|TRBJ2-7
CASSSGQPLGEQYF
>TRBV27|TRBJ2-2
CASSLSGGYTGELFF
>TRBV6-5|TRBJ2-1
CASLRGNEQFF
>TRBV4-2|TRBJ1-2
CASSQTVKGDGYTF
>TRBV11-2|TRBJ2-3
CASILRGHCTDTQYF
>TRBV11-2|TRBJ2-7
CASSWGQGLYEQYF
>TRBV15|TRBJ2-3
CATSRSGVGTDTQYF
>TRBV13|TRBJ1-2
CASSLGRRAENYGYTF
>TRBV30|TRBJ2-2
CAWSVSPRRLNTGELFF